This T cell receptor beta chain was sequenced during a study of blood T cells in healthy people across ages. Across the whole study: About one barcoded beta molecule per two T cells was the capture yield of template switching. Overall study findings and caveats: Per million T cells, the diversity of TCR beta decreased roughly linearly as age advanced.

Note on this clonotype: Its cognate antigen is unknown.

Using a J-beta primer mix together with a sample-barcoded 5' primer, a second PCR was run for roughly 6 to 11 cycles. Each CDR3 protein is one row after TCRdb ran MiXCR on the 5' RACE reads. The table lists roughly 1 million distinct CDR3 sequences, around 25% of them singletons, with around 0.75% in the top ten. Trimming removed 3 bases from V and 0 bases from J, with 5 bases in between. CDR1 and CDR2 (germline): DFQATT, SNEGSKA (reference sequence). This CDR3 is 13 amino acids long. This sample also appeared in a second study, on T cells of mothers and their children.

This receptor was taken from a girl aged 2-9 years in good health. This rearrangement joins TRBV20-1 to TRBJ2-2, with D uncertain. The sample comprised blood. This CDR3 reads CSARPPNTGELFF. The CDR3 DNA sequence: TGCAGTGCTAGGCCCCCGAACACCGGGGAGCTGTTTTTT.